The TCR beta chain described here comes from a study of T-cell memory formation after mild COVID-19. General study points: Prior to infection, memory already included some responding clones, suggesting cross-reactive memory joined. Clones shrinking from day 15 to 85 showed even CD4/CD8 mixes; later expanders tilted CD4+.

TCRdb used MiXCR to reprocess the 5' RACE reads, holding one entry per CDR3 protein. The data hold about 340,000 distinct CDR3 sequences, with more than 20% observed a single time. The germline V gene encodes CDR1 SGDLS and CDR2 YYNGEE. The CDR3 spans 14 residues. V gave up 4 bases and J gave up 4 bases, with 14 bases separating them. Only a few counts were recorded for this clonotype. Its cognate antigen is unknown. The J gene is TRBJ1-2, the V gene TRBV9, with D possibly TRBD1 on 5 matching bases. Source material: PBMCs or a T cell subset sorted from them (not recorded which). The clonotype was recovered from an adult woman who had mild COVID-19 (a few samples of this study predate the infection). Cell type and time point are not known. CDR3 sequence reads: CASSPTTEIYGYTF. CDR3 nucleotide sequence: TGTGCCAGCAGCCCAACGACAGAGATCTATGGCTACACCTTC.